This T cell receptor beta chain was found in a study of cytotoxic CD8 clonotypes in ibrutinib-treated CLL. On the study more broadly: Average yields of about 260,000 productive templates and tens of thousands of productive rearrangements characterized the samples. Overall study results and limits: Few clonotypes were public, and these shrank or held steady under treatment. Clonality measured at baseline exceeded age-matched healthy donors, tracking circulating CD8+ T-cell counts. Ibrutinib response saw clonality rise, and progression saw it return toward baseline.

CDR3 length: 13 residues. CDR1 is SGHDN and CDR2 is FVKESK in the germline V gene. Trimming removed 1 base from V and 2 bases from J, with 5 bases in between. Points on this clone: No antigen is known for it.

Method: immunoSEQ multiplex PCR; TCRdb's copy keeps in-frame clones and lacks some. The sample lists approximately 200,000 clones, around 72% seen once, with around 15% in the top ten. The rearrangement links TRBV14 to TRBJ1-1; D gene uncertain. This sequence originates from a human donor with chronic lymphocytic leukemia. Material: PBMCs, obtained after 24 months of ibrutinib treatment. The CDR3 region has the DNA TGTGCCAGCAGCCAAGGATTCAACACTGAAGCTTTCTTT. It is translated as CASSQGFNTEAFF.